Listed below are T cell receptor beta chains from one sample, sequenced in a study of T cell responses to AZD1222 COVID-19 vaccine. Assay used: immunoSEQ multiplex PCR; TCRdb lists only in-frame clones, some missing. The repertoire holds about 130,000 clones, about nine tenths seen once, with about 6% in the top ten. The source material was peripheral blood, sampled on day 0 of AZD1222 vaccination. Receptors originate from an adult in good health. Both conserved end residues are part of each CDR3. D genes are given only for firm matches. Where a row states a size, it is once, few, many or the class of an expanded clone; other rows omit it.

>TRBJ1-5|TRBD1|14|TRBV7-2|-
TGTGCCAGCAGCCCGACAGGGGGCCGACAGCCCCAGCATTTT
CASSPTGGRQPQHF
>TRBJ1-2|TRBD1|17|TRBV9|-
TGTGCCAGCAGCGTACTGGGACAGGGTGGTCCAAGGGGTGGCTACACCTTC
CASSVLGQGGPRGGYTF
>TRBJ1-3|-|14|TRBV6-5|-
TGTGCCAGCAGAGGGCGGACAGAGGGAAACACCATATATTTT
CASRGRTEGNTIYF
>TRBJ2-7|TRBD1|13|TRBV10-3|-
TGTGCCATTGGGGACAGGATTTCCCACGAGCAGTACTTC
CAIGDRISHEQYF
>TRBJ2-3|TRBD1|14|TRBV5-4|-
TGTGCCAGCAGCACCGGGACAGGGTGGGGAACGCAGTATTTT
CASSTGTGWGTQYF
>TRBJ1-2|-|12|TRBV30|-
TGTGCCTGGAGCAAGGCCATAAATGGCTACACCTTC
CAWSKAINGYTF
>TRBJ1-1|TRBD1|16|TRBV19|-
TGTGCCAGTAGTATGGGTGTGCACAGGGGGAACACTGAAGCTTTCTTT
CASSMGVHRGNTEAFF
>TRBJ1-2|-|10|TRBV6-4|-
TGTGCCAGCAGGAACTATGGCTACACCTTC
CASRNYGYTF
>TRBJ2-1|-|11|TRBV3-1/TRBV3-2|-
TGTGCCAGCAGCCAAGAGTCAACGCAGTTCTTC
CASSQESTQFF
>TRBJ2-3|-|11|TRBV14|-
TGTGCCAGCAGCGTCACAGATACGCAGTATTTT
CASSVTDTQYF
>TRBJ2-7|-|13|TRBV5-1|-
TGCGCCAGCAACGGAGAGGGGGGATATGAGCAGTACTTC
CASNGEGGYEQYF
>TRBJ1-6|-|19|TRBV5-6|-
TGTGCCAGCTACGCTTTAATCCAAACGGGAAGTATCTATAATTCACCCCTCCACTTT
CASYALIQTGSIYNSPLHF
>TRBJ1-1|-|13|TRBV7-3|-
TGTGCCAGCAGCTTCTCACCGAACACTGAAGCTTTCTTT
CASSFSPNTEAFF
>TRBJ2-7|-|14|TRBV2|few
TGTGCCAGCAGCTCCGGGATTGGGTCCTACGAGCAGTACTTC
CASSSGIGSYEQYF
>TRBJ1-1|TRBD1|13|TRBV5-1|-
TGCGCCAGCAGCTCAGGGGGGAAGACTGAAGCTTTCTTT
CASSSGGKTEAFF
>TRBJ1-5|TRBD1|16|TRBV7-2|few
TGTGCCAGCAGCTTAGGGGACAGACCTAGCAATCAGCCCCAGCATTTT
CASSLGDRPSNQPQHF
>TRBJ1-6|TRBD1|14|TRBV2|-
TGTGCCAGCACCGGACAGGGCCCGAATTCACCCCTCCACTTT
CASTGQGPNSPLHF
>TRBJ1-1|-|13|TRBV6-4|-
TGTGCCAGCAAAATAGGAAGGAACACTGAAGCTTTCTTT
CASKIGRNTEAFF
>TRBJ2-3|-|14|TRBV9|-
TGTGCCAGCAGCGTAGAGGGCGCGGGGGATACGCAGTATTTT
CASSVEGAGDTQYF
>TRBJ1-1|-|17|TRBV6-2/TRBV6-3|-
TGTGCCAGCAGTTACTCGTGGCGGGCGCGAATGAACACTGAAGCTTTCTTT
CASSYSWRARMNTEAFF
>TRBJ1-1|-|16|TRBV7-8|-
TGTGCCAGCAGCTTATGGCGGGGTGGGACGAACACTGAAGCTTTCTTT
CASSLWRGGTNTEAFF
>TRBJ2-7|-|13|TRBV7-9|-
TGTGCCAGCAGCTTAGGGGTTTCCTACGAGCAGTACTTC
CASSLGVSYEQYF
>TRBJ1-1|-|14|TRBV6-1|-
TGTGCCAGCAGTGAACTGCTAATGAACACTGAAGCTTTCTTT
CASSELLMNTEAFF
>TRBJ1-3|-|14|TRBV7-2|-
TGTGCCAGCAGCTCCGGACAGCCTGGAAACACCATATATTTT
CASSSGQPGNTIYF
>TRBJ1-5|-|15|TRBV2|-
TGTGCCAGCAGTGAAGACTTATCGGTAAATCAGCCCCAGCATTTT
CASSEDLSVNQPQHF
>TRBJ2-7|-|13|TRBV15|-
TGTGCCACCAGCAGAGATCAAGGCTCCGAGCAGTACTTC
CATSRDQGSEQYF
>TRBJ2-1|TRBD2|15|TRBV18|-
TGTGCCAGCTCACCATCGGGGGGGACCTACAATGAGCAGTTCTTC
CASSPSGGTYNEQFF
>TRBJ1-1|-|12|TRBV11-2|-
TGTGCCAGCAGCAACGGTATAACTGAAGCTTTCTTT
CASSNGITEAFF
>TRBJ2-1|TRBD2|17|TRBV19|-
TGTGCCAGTAGTATTAGGGTAGCGGGGGACTCCTACAATGAGCAGTTCTTC
CASSIRVAGDSYNEQFF
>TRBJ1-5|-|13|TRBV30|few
TGTGCCTGGAGTGGGCAGTCCAATCAGCCCCAGCATTTT
CAWSGQSNQPQHF
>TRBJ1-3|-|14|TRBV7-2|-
TGTGCCAGCATCATGGGGGGAACCGGAAACACCATATATTTT
CASIMGGTGNTIYF
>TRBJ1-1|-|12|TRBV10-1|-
TGCGCCAGCAGTCTTGGGGCAACTGAAGCTTTCTTT
CASSLGATEAFF
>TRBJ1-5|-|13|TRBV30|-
TGTGCCTGGAGTATTCGTGGCAATCAGCCCCAGCATTTT
CAWSIRGNQPQHF
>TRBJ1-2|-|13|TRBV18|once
TGTGCCAGCTCACCAGATAAAGTTAATGGCTACACCTTC
CASSPDKVNGYTF